The entry below describes one T cell receptor (beta chain). Its antigen remains undetermined. No much larger clone is present one base from it, and per-base qualities are unavailable. The data belong to a study of blood T cell repertoires in COVID-19 (TCRdb year 2020). In the study overall: Samples from collaborators originated in the United States, Italy and Spain and spanned both the acute and convalescent phases of COVID-19. The material from the prospective study consisted of cDNA or gDNA derived from T cells, B-cell-depleted T cells, or PBMCs. Deeply sampled blood TCRbeta repertoires from subjects exposed to, actively infected with, or recovered from COVID-19 were included in the dataset. The repertoires were released in a freely available public database intended as a resource for research on the immune response to SARS-CoV-2. The samples were drawn from the first 160 participants of the ongoing ImmuneRACE study and from under 1,500 subjects provided by 6 global collaborators. Sample metadata almost always included a de-identified subject ID, COVID-19 status, age in years and sex. HLA class I and class II types, where available, came from metadata supplied by the sample provider rather than from assay-based typing. The paper's findings and limits, for the study overall: The quantity of clinical and demographic metadata differed by source and by participant and was supplied without curation.

Enrolling through a virtual design, the prospective study's participants ranged in age from roughly 18 to 95 years and lived across 20 to 30 United States geographic areas. In the prospective study, participants were assigned to cohorts based on the clinical history participants reported in a screening survey and a study questionnaire. In the prospective study, mobile phlebotomists collected whole blood, serum and a nasopharyngeal or oropharyngeal swab from each participant. Over a roughly two-month period, participants in the prospective study had the option of providing additional blood draws and questionnaires. Before DNA extraction, blood samples from the prospective study were shipped at room temperature or frozen. TCRbeta CDR3 regions were amplified from genomic DNA using the immunoSEQ Assay, a bias-controlled multiplex PCR. From the authors' description of their analysis: Nucleated cell counts per sample were estimated from amplification of reference gene primers within the assay. To quantify the absolute abundance of each unique TCRbeta CDR3 rearrangement, sequence reads were collapsed and filtered. Productive Simpson clonality was computed per sample as the square root of Simpson's diversity index over productive rearrangements. Not all clones reach the TCRdb copy of this immuneACCESS table, which keeps in-frame sequences only. Checked studies attribute under half of the gap to unresolved V genes and leave the rest unexplained. V and J calls and clone size follow that table, whereas D and trimming were derived from the DNA. This sample has 250,000 to 300,000 clones in its table, and around 90% of those were observed once. The ten top clones hold 2% to 2.5% of the sample.

The CDR3 sequence holds 14 residues, the cysteine and phenylalanine included. Left in the record is the CDR3 DNA by itself, 42 bases read in frame from the first base. V drops 0 bases and J drops 4 bases, leaving 7 bases in between. The germline V gene encodes CDR1 SNHLY and CDR2 FYNNEI. Source material: PBMCs or T cells enriched from blood (not recorded which). The source is a middle-aged woman with acute COVID-19. Recombination joined TRBV2 with TRBJ1-3; the D gene lacks a confident call. The CDR3 reads CASSEAWPGNTIYF. The nucleotides read TGTGCCAGCAGTGAAGCGTGGCCAGGAAACACCATATATTTT.